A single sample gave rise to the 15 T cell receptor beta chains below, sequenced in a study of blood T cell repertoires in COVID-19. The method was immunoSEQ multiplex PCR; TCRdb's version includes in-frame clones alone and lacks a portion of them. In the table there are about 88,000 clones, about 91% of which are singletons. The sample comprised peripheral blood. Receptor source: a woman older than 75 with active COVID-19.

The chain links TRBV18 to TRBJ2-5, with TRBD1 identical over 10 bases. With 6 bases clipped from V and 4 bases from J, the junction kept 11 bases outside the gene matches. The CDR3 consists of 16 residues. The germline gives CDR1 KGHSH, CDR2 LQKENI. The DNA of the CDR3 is TGTGCCAGCTCCCTAAGCCCCGGGACAGGGGTAGAGACCCAGTACTTC. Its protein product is CASSLSPGTGVETQYF.

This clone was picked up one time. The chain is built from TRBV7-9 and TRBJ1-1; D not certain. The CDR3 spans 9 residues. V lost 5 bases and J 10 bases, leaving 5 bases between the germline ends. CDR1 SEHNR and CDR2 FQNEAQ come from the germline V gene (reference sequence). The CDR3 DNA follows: TGTGCCAGCAGCAGTAGAGCTTTCTTT. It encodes CASSSRAFF.

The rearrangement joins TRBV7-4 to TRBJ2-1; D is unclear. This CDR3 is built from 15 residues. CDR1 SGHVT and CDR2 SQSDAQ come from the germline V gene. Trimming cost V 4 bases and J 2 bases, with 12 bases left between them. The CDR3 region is CASSSAGGPYNEQFF. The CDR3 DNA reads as TGTGCCAGCAGCTCGGCCGGCGGCCCCTACAATGAGCAGTTCTTC. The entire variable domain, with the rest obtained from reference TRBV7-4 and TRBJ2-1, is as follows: GAGVSQSPRYKVAKRGRDVALRCDSISGHVTLYWYRQTLGQGSEVLTYSQSDAQRDKSGRPSGRFSAERPERSVSTLKIQRTEQGDSAVYLCASSSAGGPYNEQFFGPGTRLTVL.

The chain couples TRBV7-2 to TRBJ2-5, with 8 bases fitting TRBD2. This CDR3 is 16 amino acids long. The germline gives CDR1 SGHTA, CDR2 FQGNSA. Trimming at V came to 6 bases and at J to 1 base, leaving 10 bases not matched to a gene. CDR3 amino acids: CASRASLAAIQETQYF. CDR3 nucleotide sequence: TGTGCCAGCAGGGCCTCACTAGCGGCCATCCAAGAGACCCAGTACTTC.

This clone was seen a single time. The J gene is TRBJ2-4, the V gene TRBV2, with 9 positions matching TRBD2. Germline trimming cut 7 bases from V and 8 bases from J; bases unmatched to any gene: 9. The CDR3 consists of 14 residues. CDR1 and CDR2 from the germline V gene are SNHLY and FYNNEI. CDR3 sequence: CASTLGSGSDIQYF. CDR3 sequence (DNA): TGTGCCAGCACCCTGGGTAGCGGGAGTGACATTCAGTACTTC.

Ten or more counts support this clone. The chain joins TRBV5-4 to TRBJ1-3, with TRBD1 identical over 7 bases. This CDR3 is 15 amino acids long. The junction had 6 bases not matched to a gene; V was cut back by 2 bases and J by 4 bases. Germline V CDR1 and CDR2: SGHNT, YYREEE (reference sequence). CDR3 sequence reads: CASSFSTGPGNTIYF. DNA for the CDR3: TGTGCCAGCAGCTTTTCGACAGGGCCAGGAAACACCATATATTTT.

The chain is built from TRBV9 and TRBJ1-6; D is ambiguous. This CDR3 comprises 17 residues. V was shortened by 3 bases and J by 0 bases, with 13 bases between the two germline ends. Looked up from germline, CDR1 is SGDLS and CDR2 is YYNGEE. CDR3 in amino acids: CASSALNGSSYNSPLHF. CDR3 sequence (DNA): TGTGCCAGCAGCGCATTAAACGGGAGCTCCTATAATTCACCCCTCCACTTT. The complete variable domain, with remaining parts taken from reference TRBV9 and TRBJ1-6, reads DSGVTQTPKHLITATGQRVTLRCSPRSGDLSVYWYQQSLDQGLQFLIQYYNGEERAKGNILERFSAQQFPDLHSELNLSSLELGDSALYFCASSALNGSSYNSPLHFGNGTRLTVT.

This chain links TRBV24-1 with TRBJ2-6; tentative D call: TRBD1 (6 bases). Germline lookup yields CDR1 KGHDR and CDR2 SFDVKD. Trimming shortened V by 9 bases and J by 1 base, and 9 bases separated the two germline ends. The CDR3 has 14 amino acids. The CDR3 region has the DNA TGTGCCACCGGGACATCATCTGGGGCCAACGTCCTGACTTTC. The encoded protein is CATGTSSGANVLTF.

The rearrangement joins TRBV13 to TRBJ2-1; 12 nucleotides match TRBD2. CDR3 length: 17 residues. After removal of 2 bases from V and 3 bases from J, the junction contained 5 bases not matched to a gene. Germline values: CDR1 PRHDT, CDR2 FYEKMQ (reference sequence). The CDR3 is CASSLLTSGRRYNEQFF. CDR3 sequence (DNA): TGTGCCAGCAGCTTACTGACTAGCGGGAGACGCTACAATGAGCAGTTCTTC.

The CDR3 nucleotides read TGTGCCAGCAGCTTCGCGGGCTCTGGGGCCAACGTCCTGACTTTC. This codes for CASSFAGSGANVLTF. The J gene is TRBJ2-6, the V gene TRBV7-2, with D maybe TRBD2 (5 bases). Germline V lookup: CDR1 SGHTA, CDR2 FQGNSA. The CDR3 length is 15 residues. The V end lost 3 bases, the J end lost 0 bases, and 6 bases lay between the germline ends.

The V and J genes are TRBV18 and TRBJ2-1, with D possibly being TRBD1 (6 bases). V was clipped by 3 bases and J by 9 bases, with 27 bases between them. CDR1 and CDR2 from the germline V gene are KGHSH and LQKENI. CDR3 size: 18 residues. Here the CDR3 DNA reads TGTGCCAGCTCACCGGGTTTGACAGGTGCAGGGGACGATAGTGAGCAGTTCTTC. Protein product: CASSPGLTGAGDDSEQFF.

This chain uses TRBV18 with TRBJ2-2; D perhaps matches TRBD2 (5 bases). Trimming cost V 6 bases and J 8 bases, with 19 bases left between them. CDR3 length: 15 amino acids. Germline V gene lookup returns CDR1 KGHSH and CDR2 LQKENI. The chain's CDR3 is CASSGSARTSGELFF. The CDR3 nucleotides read TGTGCCAGCTCGGGGAGCGCACGCACATCAGGGGAGCTGTTTTTT.

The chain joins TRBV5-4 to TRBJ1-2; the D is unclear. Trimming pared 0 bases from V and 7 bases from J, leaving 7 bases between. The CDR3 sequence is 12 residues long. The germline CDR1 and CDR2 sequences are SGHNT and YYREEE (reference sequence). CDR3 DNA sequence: TGTGCCAGCAGCTTGGAGGAGCGTGGCTACACCTTC. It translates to CASSLEERGYTF.

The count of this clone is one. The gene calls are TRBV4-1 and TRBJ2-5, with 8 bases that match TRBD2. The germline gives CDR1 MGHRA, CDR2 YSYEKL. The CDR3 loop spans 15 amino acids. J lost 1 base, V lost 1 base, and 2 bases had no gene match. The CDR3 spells CASSQGLAIQETQYF. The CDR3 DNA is TGCGCCAGCAGCCAAGGACTAGCGATCCAAGAGACCCAGTACTTC.

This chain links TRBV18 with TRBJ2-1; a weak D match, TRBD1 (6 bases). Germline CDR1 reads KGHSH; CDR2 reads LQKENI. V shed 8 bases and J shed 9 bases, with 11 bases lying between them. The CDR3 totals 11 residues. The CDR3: CASTTGSEQFF. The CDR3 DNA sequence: TGTGCCAGCACGACAGGCAGTGAGCAGTTCTTC.